The 24 T cell receptor beta chains below come from one sample, sequenced in a study of cytomegalovirus exposure and HLA in healthy donors. It was with 60 Vbeta and 13 Jbeta primers that the PCR ran. Here immunoSEQ multiplex PCR was the method, and the copy in TCRdb shows in-frame clones only, minus some. Here the sample spans about 160,000 clones, 80% to 85% being singletons. Sequenced: PBMCs. All receptors come from a man aged 50-59 years in good health and CMV-seropositive.

The chain recombines TRBV27 with TRBJ1-5; TRBD1 matches at 7 bases. V shed 2 bases, J shed 2 bases, and the junction held 3 bases outside the gene matches. The CDR3 contains 15 residues. The germline V gene has CDR1 MNHEY and CDR2 SMNVEV (reference sequence). CDR3 in amino acids: CASSLQGEGNQPQHF. DNA for the CDR3: TGTGCCAGCAGTTTACAGGGGGAAGGCAATCAGCCCCAGCATTTT.

V gene TRBV6-1 combines with J gene TRBJ1-5; 8 bases fit TRBD1. This CDR3 is built from 15 residues. Germline-derived CDR1 and CDR2 are MNHNS and SASEGT. Losses at the gene ends were 6 bases for V and 6 bases for J; bases not matched to a gene: 10. DNA for the CDR3: TGTGCCAGCAGGGAGGGACAGGTCATAGGTCAGCCCCAGCATTTT. As protein: CASREGQVIGQPQHF.

This chain uses TRBV6-6 with TRBJ2-1; TRBD2 agrees at 12 bases. The CDR3 length is 15 residues. Germline CDR1 reads MNHNY; CDR2 reads SVGAGI (reference sequence). The V and J ends lost 4 bases and 8 bases, in that order; junction bases with no gene match: 6. The CDR3, as DNA: TGTGCCAGCAGTTCCCCGGGACTAGCGGGCCATGAGCAGTTCTTC. This encodes CASSSPGLAGHEQFF.

The V call is TRBV10-3, the J call TRBJ1-2, with 8 positions matching TRBD1. CDR1 ENHRY and CDR2 SYGVKD come from the germline V gene. There are 11 residues in the CDR3. V was clipped by 6 bases and J by 7 bases; unmatched bases: 1. The CDR3 here is CAIRGTGGYTF. The CDR3 DNA sequence: TGTGCCATCAGGGGGACAGGTGGCTACACCTTC.

The rearrangement links TRBV12-5 to TRBJ2-1; TRBD2 aligns across 7 bases. Trimming took 6 bases from V and 5 from J; bases not matched to a gene: 7. CDR3 length: 14 residues. Germline V gene sequence: CDR1 LGHNT, CDR2 FRNRAP. The CDR3 sequence: CASGKRDRNNEQFF. CDR3 DNA sequence: TGTGCTAGTGGAAAGCGGGATAGAAACAATGAGCAGTTCTTC.

A remark on this clone: The same CDR3 also results from other DNA sequences found in this sample. The chain joins TRBV13 to TRBJ1-6; no clear D. Germline V lookup: CDR1 PRHDT, CDR2 FYEKMQ (reference sequence). V lost 1 base and J 8 bases, leaving 6 bases between the germline ends. The CDR3 covers 13 residues. The CDR3: CASSLARDSPLHF. CDR3 sequence (DNA): TGTGCCAGCAGCTTAGCTCGGGATTCACCCCTCCACTTT.

This chain uses TRBV4-1 with TRBJ2-1; D is unresolved. Trimming took 1 base from V and 5 from J, leaving 21 bases between them. Germline CDR1 and CDR2: MGHRA and YSYEKL. The CDR3 is 18 residues long. As DNA, the CDR3 is TGCGCCAGCAGCCAAGTATGGCCGATAATAGACACGAACAATGAGCAGTTCTTC. This codes for CASSQVWPIIDTNNEQFF.

The chain employs TRBV6-1 and TRBJ2-7; TRBD1 might be the D (5 bases). V was shortened by 6 bases and J by 7 bases, with 16 bases between the two germline ends. The CDR3 is 13 amino acids. From germline, CDR1 is MNHNS and CDR2 SASEGT. Written as DNA, the CDR3 is TGTGCCAGCAGCCTATCAGGGCCCCGTGAGCAGTACTTC. Residues: CASSLSGPREQYF.

The gene calls are TRBV19 and TRBJ2-5; 8 bases line up with TRBD1. The CDR3 runs 15 residues. The germline gives CDR1 LNHDA, CDR2 SQIVND (reference sequence). With 5 bases clipped from V and 5 bases from J, the junction kept 10 bases outside the gene matches. CDR3 DNA: TGTGCCAGTAGTCTTAAGGGACAGGTTGCGGAGACCCAGTACTTC. Amino acids: CASSLKGQVAETQYF.

The chain uses TRBV15 and TRBJ2-7, with TRBD2 matching 8 bases. CDR1 and CDR2 from the germline V gene are LNHNV and YYDKDF (reference sequence). The CDR3 consists of 14 residues. V trimming: 3 bases; J trimming: 3 bases; junction bases outside the gene matches: 4. DNA of the CDR3: TGTGCCACCAGCAGTGGCGGGGGGAACTACGAGCAGTACTTC. It yields the protein CATSSGGGNYEQYF. Looking up the rest from reference TRBV15 and TRBJ2-7 gives the full variable domain: DAMVIQNPRYQVTQFGKPVTLSCSQTLNHNVMYWYQQKSSQAPKLLFHYYDKDFNNEADTPDNFQSRRPNTSFCFLDIRSPGLGDTAMYLCATSSGGGNYEQYFGPGTRLTVT.

A few counts support this clone. A junction boundary mismatches the germline segment, possibly from a read error. Here the CDR3 DNA reads TGTGCCAGCAGCCCGCGTAACCATGAGACCCAGTACTTC. Amino acid sequence: CASSPRNHETQYF. The chain recombines TRBV9 with TRBJ2-5; no firm D call. The CDR3 is 13 residues long. Per germline, CDR1 SGDLS and CDR2 YYNGEE.

The rearrangement links TRBV2 to TRBJ2-1, with D perhaps TRBD2 (7 bases). CDR3 length: 18 amino acids. V lost 5 bases, J lost 2 bases, and 22 bases lay in between. Germline CDR1 SNHLY, CDR2 FYNNEI. CDR3 in DNA: TGTGCCAGCAGTTATACCACCAGGGGAGGGGCCACCTACAATGAGCAGTTCTTC. It yields the protein CASSYTTRGGATYNEQFF.

The V call is TRBV14, the J call TRBJ2-3; 8 positions match TRBD1. The CDR3 consists of 18 residues. V was clipped by 0 bases and J by 1 base; unmatched bases: 9. Germline-derived CDR1 and CDR2 are SGHDN and FVKESK. The CDR3 nucleotides are TGTGCCAGCAGCCAAGATGGATGGACAGGGACAGGCACAGATACGCAGTATTTT. This sequence encodes CASSQDGWTGTGTDTQYF.

This clone was recorded once. The V and J genes are TRBV27 and TRBJ2-7; D may be TRBD2 (6 bases). Trimming removed 8 bases at V and 4 bases at J, with 21 bases between. The V gene's germline CDR1 is MNHEY and CDR2 SMNVEV (reference sequence). The CDR3 sequence is 15 residues long. The CDR3 DNA reads TGTGCCAGCCGCTGGGGAGGAGGGAGAGGATACGAGCAGTACTTC. Protein product: CASRWGGGRGYEQYF.

The chain employs TRBV14 and TRBJ1-1; no reliable D call. Germline V gene sequence: CDR1 SGHDN, CDR2 FVKESK. Trimming shortened V by 1 base and J by 4 bases, and 13 bases separated the two germline ends. CDR3 length equals 15 residues. DNA for the CDR3: TGTGCCAGCAGCCAAGGTGGTCGTCGGAGCACTGAAGCTTTCTTT. This gives the protein CASSQGGRRSTEAFF.

The rearrangement links TRBV19 to TRBJ1-5, with TRBD1 as a possible D gene (6 bases). CDR1 is LNHDA, CDR2 SQIVND, per germline (reference sequence). The germline V and J ends were trimmed by 4 bases and 2 bases, with 18 bases remaining between them. The CDR3 consists of 17 residues. The CDR3 protein is CASSNPTGISRNQPQHF. Written as DNA, the CDR3 is TGTGCCAGTAGTAACCCAACAGGGATATCCCGCAATCAGCCCCAGCATTTT.

The chain uses TRBV9 and TRBJ2-5, with D hard to call. This CDR3 spans 15 amino acids. V was cut by 1 base and J by 4 bases, with 14 bases left in between. Germline V gives CDR1 SGDLS, CDR2 YYNGEE. The CDR3 DNA reads TGTGCCAGCAGCGTAACCCCAGCGAGCCGAGAGACCCAGTACTTC. The encoded protein is CASSVTPASRETQYF.

The sample holds a few counts of this clone. This chain joins TRBV7-9 and TRBJ2-1, with TRBD1 matching over 9 bases. The CDR3 loop spans 15 amino acids. From germline, CDR1 is SEHNR and CDR2 FQNEAQ (reference sequence). With V trimmed by 0 bases and J by 7 bases, 4 bases remained unmatched. Here the CDR3 reads CASSLALGTGNEQFF. DNA for the CDR3: TGTGCCAGCAGCTTAGCGTTGGGGACAGGGAATGAGCAGTTCTTC. Full variable domain (outside the CDR3, taken from reference TRBV7-9 and TRBJ2-1): DTGVSQNPRHKITKRGQNVTFRCDPISEHNRLYWYRQTLGQGPEFLTYFQNEAQLEKSRLLSDRFSAERPKGSFSTLEIQRTEQGDSAMYLCASSLALGTGNEQFFGPGTRLTVL.

The gene calls are TRBV4-1 and TRBJ2-7; D call uncertain. CDR3 size: 15 residues. CDR1 is MGHRA and CDR2 is YSYEKL in the germline V gene. V was shortened by 0 bases and J by 0 bases, with 9 bases between the two germline ends. The CDR3: CASSQEPRGSYEQYF. Here the CDR3 DNA reads TGCGCCAGCAGCCAAGAGCCTAGAGGCTCCTACGAGCAGTACTTC.

J is TRBJ2-2 and V is TRBV9; D is perhaps TRBD1 (6 bases). Germline CDR1 reads SGDLS; CDR2 reads YYNGEE. The V and J ends lost 5 bases and 4 bases respectively, with 12 bases between them. This CDR3 has 14 amino acids. CDR3: CASREDSLTGELFF. CDR3 sequence (DNA): TGTGCCAGCAGAGAGGACAGCCTCACCGGGGAGCTGTTTTTT. Full variable domain (rest looked up from reference TRBV9 and TRBJ2-2): DSGVTQTPKHLITATGQRVTLRCSPRSGDLSVYWYQQSLDQGLQFLIQYYNGEERAKGNILERFSAQQFPDLHSELNLSSLELGDSALYFCASREDSLTGELFFGEGSRLTVL.

The chain uses TRBV28 and TRBJ2-7, with D tentatively TRBD2 (5 bases). Trimming pared 10 bases from V and 2 bases from J, leaving 15 bases between. CDR3 length: 13 amino acids. The V gene's germline CDR1 is MDHEN and CDR2 SYDVKM. The CDR3: CATHRGATYEQYF. The CDR3 DNA reads as TGTGCCACCCACCGGGGTGCTACCTACGAGCAGTACTTC.

The chain combines TRBV11-2 with TRBJ2-3; possibly TRBD1 for D (5 bases). V was trimmed by 2 bases and J by 2 bases, leaving 14 bases between them. CDR1 and CDR2 (germline): SGHAT, FQNNGV. This CDR3 has 16 amino acids. The CDR3 loop is CASSLSRQSYTDTQYF. CDR3 nucleotides: TGTGCCAGCAGCTTATCAAGACAGAGTTACACAGATACGCAGTATTTT. Full variable domain (remainder filled in from reference TRBV11-2 and TRBJ2-3): EAGVAQSPRYKIIEKRQSVAFWCNPISGHATLYWYQQILGQGPKLLIQFQNNGVVDDSQLPKDRFSAERLKGVDSTLKIQPAKLEDSAVYLCASSLSRQSYTDTQYFGPGTRLTVL.

The chain combines TRBV4-1 with TRBJ1-2, with 7 bases fitting TRBD1. CDR1 MGHRA and CDR2 YSYEKL come from the germline V gene. Losses at the gene ends were 2 bases for V and 5 bases for J; bases not matched to a gene: 11. This CDR3 has 16 residues. The CDR3 sequence: CASSQPNRGLTYGYTF. The CDR3 DNA sequence: TGCGCCAGCAGCCAACCAAACAGGGGACTCACATATGGCTACACCTTC.

The chain has TRBV23-1 and TRBJ2-7, with 8 bases aligning to TRBD1. TRBV23-1 is an ORF, and what it does is uncertain. The CDR3 covers 14 residues. J gave up 4 bases and V 5 bases, and 7 bases lay outside the gene matches. CDR3 nucleotide sequence: TGCGCCAGCAGTGGATTGACAGGGGTATACGAGCAGTACTTC. Translated: CASSGLTGVYEQYF.